The 21 T cell receptor beta chains given below trace back to one sample, sequenced in a study of CD4 T cells in relation to SARS-CoV-2 and coronaviruses. Using immunoSEQ multiplex PCR, the repertoire was profiled, and TCRdb retains in-frame clones only, with some absent. This sample yields 18,000 or so clones, of which about 80% are seen a single time; about a quarter belongs to the top ten. No antigen has been assigned to these receptors. CD4+ T cells from unexposed donors were obtained before the COVID-19 pandemic (2011-2018). Isolation of CD4+ T cells took place after 10 days in culture. The sample was CD4+ T cells from PBMCs, cultured in vitro. Every receptor here comes from a human donor in good health.

The V gene is TRBV4-1, the J gene TRBJ2-7; D might be TRBD2 (6 bases). CDR1 and CDR2 from the germline V gene are MGHRA and YSYEKL. V dropped 2 bases and J dropped 4 bases, with 12 bases sitting between them. The CDR3 contains 14 residues. CDR3 DNA: TGCGCCAGCAGCCAACAAGAGGAGGGATACGAGCAGTACTTC. This translates into CASSQQEEGYEQYF.

V gene TRBV6-1 combines with J gene TRBJ1-2; D gene uncertain. The CDR3 is made up of 13 amino acids. Germline V CDR1 and CDR2: MNHNS, SASEGT. Trimming cost V 7 bases and J 2 bases, with 11 bases left between them. CDR3 coding DNA: TGTGCCAGCAAAGCGGGATCCAACTATGGCTACACCTTC. This translates into CASKAGSNYGYTF.

Only one count was recorded for this clone. V usage is TRBV7-9 and J usage is TRBJ2-7; 7 bases map to TRBD2. From germline, CDR1 is SEHNR and CDR2 FQNEAQ (reference sequence). The CDR3 is made up of 15 amino acids. V lost 7 bases and J lost 2; bases outside the gene matches: 11. The CDR3 DNA reads TGTGCCAGCACCCCGGCTAGCGGCGACCCCTACGAGCAGTACTTC. This sequence encodes CASTPASGDPYEQYF.

The J gene is TRBJ1-1, the V gene TRBV3-1 (or the pseudogene TRBV3-2); maybe TRBD1 (5 bases). The CDR3 consists of 14 residues. V shed 5 bases and J shed 4 bases, with 14 bases lying between them. Germline V gene sequence: CDR1 LGHDT, CDR2 YNNKEL (reference sequence). The DNA of the CDR3 is TGTGCCAGCAGCGAAAGGGGACTAGGCACTGAAGCTTTCTTT. Translated, it gives CASSERGLGTEAFF.

The CDR3 DNA follows: TGTGCCAGCAGTCATGGACAGGGGGTTTACGAGCAGTACTTC. It is translated as CASSHGQGVYEQYF. The rearrangement links TRBV6-5 to TRBJ2-7; 10 bases map to TRBD1. Looked up from germline, CDR1 is MNHEY and CDR2 is SVGAGI. CDR3 length equals 14 residues. J gave up 4 bases and V 5 bases, and 5 bases lay outside the gene matches.

This clone has a handful of counts. The chain employs TRBV3-1 (or the pseudogene TRBV3-2) and TRBJ1-6; 8 positions agree with TRBD1. Unmatched junction bases numbered 6, after V lost 4 bases and J lost 10 bases. Germline lookup yields CDR1 LGHDT and CDR2 YNNKEL (reference sequence). The length of the CDR3 is 14 residues. CDR3 bases: TGTGCCAGCAGCCTCGACAGGGGAGGATCACCCCTCCACTTT. Amino acids: CASSLDRGGSPLHF.

The chain is built from TRBV25-1 and TRBJ2-1; D gene uncertain. V was cut by 7 bases and J by 8 bases, with 9 bases left in between. The CDR3 is 11 amino acids. From germline, CDR1 is MGHDK and CDR2 SYGVNS. This chain's CDR3 is CASNLGDEQFF. DNA of the CDR3: TGTGCCAGCAACCTAGGCGATGAGCAGTTCTTC. Combining the CDR3 with reference TRBV25-1 and TRBJ2-1 gives the whole variable domain EADIYQTPRYLVIGTGKKITLECSQTMGHDKMYWYQQDPGMELHLIHYSYGVNSTEKGDLSSESTVSRIRTEHFPLTLESARPSHTSQYLCASNLGDEQFFGPGTRLTVL.

The chain combines TRBV14 with TRBJ2-7; 8 bases align to TRBD2. CDR3 length: 14 amino acids. Trimming took 3 bases from V and 3 from J; bases not matched to a gene: 4. Germline V CDR1 and CDR2: SGHDN, FVKESK. The chain's CDR3 is CASSHLLAGYEQYF. In nucleotides, the CDR3 is TGTGCCAGCAGCCACCTTCTAGCGGGCTACGAGCAGTACTTC.

This clone was seen once. The chain carries TRBV6-5 and TRBJ1-6, with D hard to call. Trimming shortened V by 0 bases and J by 9 bases, and 15 bases separated the two germline ends. The germline V gene encodes CDR1 MNHEY and CDR2 SVGAGI. This CDR3 comprises 16 residues. CDR3 protein: CASSYSLTARGSPLHF. CDR3 coding DNA: TGTGCCAGCAGTTACTCTCTGACTGCGCGGGGTTCACCCCTCCACTTT.

This chain uses TRBV5-1 with TRBJ2-7; D may be TRBD1 (5 bases). In germline, CDR1 is SGHRS, CDR2 YFSETQ. Trimming left V 3 bases short and J 2 bases short, with 18 bases between. The CDR3 covers 16 residues. CDR3 bases: TGCGCCAGCAGCTCCCAAACCAGACAGTCTCCCTACGAGCAGTACTTC. Its translation: CASSSQTRQSPYEQYF.

The CDR3 reads CASSLASRGAGTEAFF. The CDR3 DNA reads as TGTGCCAGCAGCTTAGCGAGTAGGGGGGCGGGCACTGAAGCTTTCTTT. The V gene is TRBV7-9, the J gene TRBJ1-1; tentative D call: TRBD1 (6 bases). The CDR3 contains 16 residues. Trimming cost V 0 bases and J 4 bases, with 15 bases left between them. The germline V gene has CDR1 SEHNR and CDR2 FQNEAQ (reference sequence).

The V gene is TRBV5-5, the J gene TRBJ1-5, with TRBD1 matching 9 bases. The V gene end was trimmed by 4 bases and the J gene end by 6 bases; junction bases not matched to a gene: 8. This CDR3 has 15 residues. Germline V gene sequence: CDR1 SGHKS, CDR2 YYEKEE (reference sequence). CDR3 amino acids: CASSITGGEVQPQHF. The CDR3 bases are TGTGCCAGCAGCATCACAGGGGGCGAGGTTCAGCCCCAGCATTTT. The full variable domain, with the rest looked up from reference TRBV5-5 and TRBJ1-5, is DAGVTQSPTHLIKTRGQQVTLRCSPISGHKSVSWYQQVLGQGPQFIFQYYEKEERGRGNFPDRFSARQFPNYSSELNVNALLLGDSALYLCASSITGGEVQPQHFGDGTRLSIL.

The rearrangement links TRBV12-3 or TRBV12-4 to TRBJ2-1, with 7 bases identical to TRBD2. The CDR3 is 13 amino acids. V lost 6 bases, J lost 15 bases, and 14 bases stayed unmatched. The CDR3 spells CASSKKRLAGLFF. DNA of the CDR3: TGTGCCAGCAGCAAAAAAAGACTAGCTGGTCTGTTCTTC.

In this sample, this clone turned up a few times. The rearrangement links TRBV5-1 to TRBJ1-5, with 9 bases fitting TRBD1. The CDR3 sequence is 15 residues long. Per germline, CDR1 SGHRS and CDR2 YFSETQ. Trimming took 2 bases from V and 7 from J; bases not matched to a gene: 7. CDR3 amino acids: CASSLTGTGLQPQHF. The CDR3 DNA follows: TGCGCCAGCAGCTTAACCGGGACAGGGCTCCAGCCCCAGCATTTT.

J is TRBJ1-4 and V is TRBV6-6; D is possibly TRBD1 (5 bases). This CDR3 contains 16 residues. CDR1 and CDR2 (germline): MNHNY, SVGAGI (reference sequence). V was cut by 6 bases and J by 0 bases, with 14 bases left in between. The CDR3 sequence is CASRGRDPATNEKLFF. The CDR3 bases are TGTGCCAGCAGGGGAAGGGACCCTGCAACTAATGAAAAACTGTTTTTT.

The chain has TRBV6-2 or TRBV6-3 and TRBJ2-7, with D possibly TRBD2 on 5 matching bases. The CDR3 contains 16 residues. Germline values: CDR1 MNHEY, CDR2 SVGEGT. V lost 2 bases to trimming and J lost 0 bases, with 14 bases between them. CDR3 region: CASSYPGLNPSYEQYF. The CDR3 DNA sequence: TGTGCCAGCAGTTACCCTGGACTGAATCCCTCCTACGAGCAGTACTTC.

The chain employs TRBV3-1 (or the pseudogene TRBV3-2) and TRBJ1-4; possibly TRBD1 for D (6 bases). V lost 2 bases, J lost 5 bases, and 15 bases lay in between. Germline loops: CDR1 LGHDT, CDR2 YNNKEL (reference sequence). The CDR3 runs to 16 residues. For the CDR3, the DNA is TGTGCCAGCAGCCAAAGGTACGGGGGGCGGAATGAAAAACTGTTTTTT. Translated: CASSQRYGGRNEKLFF.

This clone is a singleton in its sample. The chain recombines TRBV2 with TRBJ2-3, with 11 bases lining up with TRBD2. Per the germline V gene, CDR1 is SNHLY and CDR2 is FYNNEI. V gave up 4 bases and J gave up 3 bases; unmatched junction bases: 6. The CDR3 has 16 residues. The CDR3 nucleotides are TGTGCCAGCAGTGTGGGTCTAGCGGGAGGAACAGATACGCAGTATTTT. Encoded protein: CASSVGLAGGTDTQYF.

In this sample, this clone turned up once. J is TRBJ2-2 and V is TRBV6-1; no clear D. The V end was cut by 3 bases, the J end by 0 bases, with 2 bases between. From germline, CDR1 is MNHNS and CDR2 SASEGT. The CDR3 totals 13 residues. This CDR3 reads CASSESNTGELFF. The CDR3 coding sequence is TGTGCCAGCAGTGAGTCGAACACCGGGGAGCTGTTTTTT.

V and J are TRBV27 and TRBJ2-1; D may be TRBD1 or TRBD2 (6 bases each). Trimming took 8 bases from V and 0 from J, leaving 29 bases between them. Germline V gives CDR1 MNHEY, CDR2 SMNVEV (reference sequence). The CDR3 runs 20 residues. CDR3 sequence: CASFSRRGEIPTSSYNEQFF. CDR3 sequence (DNA): TGTGCCAGCTTTTCTAGGAGGGGGGAGATCCCTACTAGCTCCTACAATGAGCAGTTCTTC.

The chain recombines TRBV19 with TRBJ2-1; D is perhaps TRBD1 (6 bases). The germline V gene has CDR1 LNHDA and CDR2 SQIVND (reference sequence). The CDR3 spans 14 residues. V lost 4 bases to trimming and J lost 9 bases, with 16 bases between them. CDR3 nucleotides: TGTGCCAGTAGTAGGGGGCCTAGCCGCATTGAGCAGTTCTTC. This translates into CASSRGPSRIEQFF.